Following are 27 T cell receptor beta chains from one sample sequenced in a study of cytomegalovirus exposure and HLA in healthy donors. Primers: 60 Vbeta forward and 13 Jbeta reverse. Data came from immunoSEQ multiplex PCR; TCRdb stores just in-frame clones and leaves some out. The top ten clones hold 9.5% to 15% of a sample with more than 95,000 clones, over 75% of them seen once. The sequenced material came from PBMCs. These TCRs come from a woman aged 40 to 49 in good health and CMV-seropositive.

This chain joins TRBV19 and TRBJ1-5; D may be TRBD1 (5 bases). The V gene lost 3 bases and the J gene lost 4 bases, with 19 bases spanning the gap. The length of the CDR3 is 17 residues. The germline V gene encodes CDR1 LNHDA and CDR2 SQIVND (reference sequence). The CDR3 protein is CASSMQFGGVGNQPQHF. In DNA form, the CDR3 reads TGTGCCAGTAGTATGCAATTCGGGGGGGTTGGTAATCAGCCCCAGCATTTT.

V and J are TRBV30 and TRBJ1-1; 7 nucleotides match TRBD1. Germline V lookup: CDR1 GTSNPN, CDR2 SVGIG (reference sequence). Trimming removed 2 bases from V and 0 bases from J; junction bases left unmatched: 3. The CDR3 spans 14 residues. The CDR3 region has the DNA TGTGCCTGGAGTTCCGGACAGGTGAACACTGAAGCTTTCTTT. As protein: CAWSSGQVNTEAFF.

The chain joins TRBV5-1 to TRBJ2-6; D ambiguous. V lost 0 bases to trimming and J lost 0 bases, with 4 bases between them. Germline V gene data show CDR1 as SGHRS and CDR2 as YFSETQ. This CDR3 is built from 15 residues. CDR3 bases: TGCGCCAGCAGCTTGGTCTTCTCTGGGGCCAACGTCCTGACTTTC. Translation gives CASSLVFSGANVLTF.

The V gene is TRBV2, the J gene TRBJ1-2, with D maybe TRBD1 (5 bases). The CDR3 runs to 14 residues. V was cut by 11 bases and J by 3 bases, with 19 bases left in between. Germline-derived CDR1 and CDR2 are SNHLY and FYNNEI. For the CDR3, the DNA is TGTGCCTCCCGGGGTTTGCGGGACCACTATGGCTACACCTTC. Its translation is CASRGLRDHYGYTF.

J is TRBJ2-7 and V is TRBV28, with D perhaps TRBD1 (5 bases). Trimming stripped 3 bases from V and 0 bases from J, with 9 bases between. CDR1 MDHEN and CDR2 SYDVKM come from the germline V gene. This CDR3 is 14 amino acids long. Here the CDR3 reads CASSLAGHSYEQYF. CDR3 in DNA: TGTGCCAGCAGTTTGGCCGGACACTCCTACGAGCAGTACTTC.

The chain has TRBV20-1 and TRBJ1-2; D gene unclear. CDR3 size: 11 residues. Trimming left V 5 bases short and J 8 bases short, with 12 bases between. From germline, CDR1 is DFQATT and CDR2 SNEGSKA (reference sequence). The CDR3 coding sequence is TGCAGTGCTCGCTACAGCTTAGGCTACACCTTC. Its translation is CSARYSLGYTF.

This clone is a singleton in its sample. This chain's CDR3 is CASSIRGRSEQFF. The CDR3 DNA reads as TGTGCCAGCAGCATCAGGGGGAGAAGTGAGCAGTTCTTC. The V gene is TRBV11-2, the J gene TRBJ2-1; TRBD1 aligns across 7 bases. After removal of 5 bases from V and 9 bases from J, the junction contained 7 bases not matched to a gene. Germline V CDR1 and CDR2: SGHAT, FQNNGV. The CDR3 has 13 residues.

This chain connects TRBV18 to TRBJ2-5; 9 bases line up with TRBD1. The J call may be wrong; the DNA end is better matched by TRBJ2-7. The CDR3 consists of 14 residues. CDR1 KGHSH and CDR2 LQKENI come from the germline V gene. The DNA for the CDR3 is TGTGCCAGCTCACCTAAACAGGGGGCGGGCGAGCAGTACTTC. It is translated as CASSPKQGAGEQYF.

In this sample, this clone turned up once. V is TRBV4-1 and J is TRBJ2-7; TRBD2 might be the D (6 bases). This CDR3 is built from 14 residues. Trimming left V 4 bases short and J 2 bases short, with 12 bases between. Germline assignment: CDR1 MGHRA and CDR2 YSYEKL. The CDR3 nucleotides read TGCGCCAGCAGCCGAGATCGGACTACCTACGAGCAGTACTTC. It specifies CASSRDRTTYEQYF.

This clone was seen only a few times. This rearrangement joins TRBV2 to TRBJ2-7; D uncertain. Germline CDR1 SNHLY, CDR2 FYNNEI. CDR3 size: 14 residues. V lost 5 bases, J lost 7 bases, and 18 bases lay in between. This CDR3 is CASSLRLPLREQYF. CDR3 in DNA: TGTGCCAGCAGTTTGAGGCTACCCCTACGGGAGCAGTACTTC.

The chain has TRBV19 and TRBJ2-3, with 9 bases that match TRBD2. Germline loops: CDR1 LNHDA, CDR2 SQIVND (reference sequence). This CDR3 has 17 residues. V lost 2 bases to trimming and J lost 2 bases; unmatched junction nucleotides: 8. CDR3 protein: CASSITPSGTPTDTQYF. CDR3 bases: TGTGCCAGTAGTATAACGCCTAGCGGGACACCCACAGATACGCAGTATTTT. Full variable domain (outside the CDR3, taken from reference TRBV19 and TRBJ2-3): DGGITQSPKYLFRKEGQNVTLSCEQNLNHDAMYWYRQDPGQGLRLIYYSQIVNDFQKGDIAEGYSVSREKKESFPLTVTSAQKNPTAFYLCASSITPSGTPTDTQYFGPGTRLTVL.

This clone was picked up a small number of times. V gene TRBV30 combines with J gene TRBJ1-1, with D perhaps matching TRBD1 (5 bases). This CDR3 has 14 amino acids. From germline, CDR1 is GTSNPN and CDR2 SVGIG (reference sequence). V was cut by 0 bases and J by 7 bases, with 15 bases left in between. The CDR3 sequence is CAWSVSSGVVEAFF. CDR3 sequence (DNA): TGTGCCTGGAGTGTGTCCTCGGGGGTAGTTGAAGCTTTCTTT.

The gene calls are TRBV6-1 and TRBJ1-3; no reliable D call. There are 14 residues in the CDR3. V was clipped by 2 bases and J by 4 bases, with 9 bases between them. Germline loops: CDR1 MNHNS, CDR2 SASEGT. DNA for the CDR3: TGTGCCAGCAGTGAACCTTCCTACGGAAACACCATATATTTT. Translated, it gives CASSEPSYGNTIYF.

This chain joins TRBV14 and TRBJ2-2; 10 nucleotides align to TRBD2. The CDR3 has 14 residues. Trimming cost V 4 bases and J 4 bases; bases outside gene matches: 0. The germline V gene encodes CDR1 SGHDN and CDR2 FVKESK. CDR3 sequence: CASSRLAGTGELFF. CDR3 nucleotides: TGTGCCAGCAGCCGACTAGCGGGCACCGGGGAGCTGTTTTTT.

The chain employs TRBV6-4 and TRBJ2-1, with 12 bases lining up with TRBD2. The CDR3 runs 17 residues. V gave up 10 bases and J gave up 7 bases; unmatched junction bases: 17. The V gene's germline CDR1 is MRHNA and CDR2 SNTAGT. CDR3 sequence reads: CATMNPSGRAKRNEQFF. The CDR3 DNA sequence: TGTGCCACTATGAACCCTAGCGGGAGGGCCAAGAGGAATGAGCAGTTCTTC.

The chain has TRBV7-8 and TRBJ2-5; 8 bases fit TRBD2. In germline, CDR1 is SGHVS, CDR2 FQNEAQ. The CDR3 has 16 residues. Unmatched junction bases numbered 9, after V lost 2 bases and J lost 4 bases. DNA of the CDR3: TGTGCCAGCAGCTTAAACCGGGGCGCGGGGGGAGAGACCCAGTACTTC. The encoded protein is CASSLNRGAGGETQYF.

The chain is built from TRBV10-3 and TRBJ2-5; TRBD2 might be the D (6 bases). The CDR3 runs 13 residues. Between the trimmed V and J ends, which lost 10 bases and 0 bases, there was a span of 12 bases. The germline gives CDR1 ENHRY, CDR2 SYGVKD. CDR3 region: CASRGADQETQYF. Written as DNA, the CDR3 is TGTGCCAGCCGCGGGGCGGACCAAGAGACCCAGTACTTC.

This clone was seen only a few times. The J gene is TRBJ1-2, the V gene TRBV28; 11 nucleotides line up with TRBD1. V dropped 4 bases and J dropped 6; count of bases not matched to a gene: 7. The CDR3 sequence is 15 residues long. Germline loops: CDR1 MDHEN, CDR2 SYDVKM. CDR3 nucleotide sequence: TGTGCCAGCAGTTCAGGACAGGGGGCAAGGCATGGCTACACCTTC. Protein product: CASSSGQGARHGYTF.

This clone was detected only once. The chain uses TRBV5-1 and TRBJ1-1, with 8 bases fitting TRBD1. The CDR3 consists of 18 residues. Germline lookup yields CDR1 SGHRS and CDR2 YFSETQ. J lost 6 bases, V lost 4 bases, and 20 bases had no gene match. CDR3 in amino acids: CASSVPRGRLGRSAEAFF. In DNA form, the CDR3 reads TGCGCCAGCAGCGTCCCCAGGGGGCGCCTGGGTAGGTCGGCTGAAGCTTTCTTT.

This clone has only a few counts. J is TRBJ2-2 and V is TRBV4-1; 13 bases are shared with TRBD2. The CDR3 extends over 20 amino acids. The V gene end was trimmed by 0 bases and the J gene end by 4 bases; junction bases not matched to a gene: 11. The germline V gene encodes CDR1 MGHRA and CDR2 YSYEKL. CDR3 coding DNA: TGCGCCAGCAGCCAAGAGGTAGGACTAGCGGGAGAGAGGGGCACCGGGGAGCTGTTTTTT. It translates to CASSQEVGLAGERGTGELFF.

This chain joins TRBV9 and TRBJ2-1, with 11 bases matching TRBD2. Unmatched junction bases numbered 5, after V lost 4 bases and J lost 5 bases. This CDR3 spans 15 amino acids. CDR1 and CDR2 from the germline V gene are SGDLS and YYNGEE. CDR3 in DNA: TGTGCCAGCAGCCCTCGACTAGCGGGAAACAATGAGCAGTTCTTC. Translated, it gives CASSPRLAGNNEQFF.

The chain joins TRBV7-9 to TRBJ1-4; D may be TRBD1 (5 bases). Deletions cut 0 bases from V and 5 bases from J, with 13 bases between. CDR3 size: 16 residues. Germline V gives CDR1 SEHNR, CDR2 FQNEAQ (reference sequence). The CDR3: CASSLAGRGGNEKLFF. For the CDR3, the DNA is TGTGCCAGCAGCTTAGCTGGGAGGGGAGGGAATGAAAAACTGTTTTTT.

This clone was counted only a few times. The gene calls are TRBV10-3 and TRBJ2-3; tentative D call: TRBD2 (6 bases). This CDR3 has 17 amino acids. The V and J ends lost 6 bases and 3 bases respectively, with 22 bases between them. CDR1 and CDR2 (germline): ENHRY, SYGVKD. CDR3 nucleotide sequence: TGTGCCATCAGACCCGGATGGGGGGATGGGGCAACAGATACGCAGTATTTT. Its translation is CAIRPGWGDGATDTQYF.

The V and J genes are TRBV28 and TRBJ2-1; 13 positions agree with TRBD2. The germline V gene encodes CDR1 MDHEN and CDR2 SYDVKM. The V and J ends lost 3 bases and 1 base, in that order; junction bases with no gene match: 6. The CDR3 contains 18 residues. CDR3 amino acids: CASSFVGLAGPSYNEQFF. In nucleotides, the CDR3 is TGTGCCAGCAGTTTCGTGGGACTAGCGGGACCTTCCTACAATGAGCAGTTCTTC. The variable domain in full, with the rest retrieved from reference TRBV28 and TRBJ2-1, is DVKVTQSSRYLVKRTGEKVFLECVQDMDHENMFWYRQDPGLGLRLIYFSYDVKMKEKGDIPEGYSVSREKKERFSLILESASTNQTSMYLCASSFVGLAGPSYNEQFFGPGTRLTVL.

The genes are TRBV28 and TRBJ2-2; D perhaps matches TRBD2 (6 bases). Trimming pared 6 bases from V and 6 bases from J, leaving 8 bases between. Germline CDR1 reads MDHEN; CDR2 reads SYDVKM. The CDR3 is 12 amino acids. In nucleotides, the CDR3 is TGTGCCAGCAGGGAGGGACCCGGGGAGCTGTTTTTT. This sequence encodes CASREGPGELFF. The full variable domain, rest sourced from reference TRBV28 and TRBJ2-2, is DVKVTQSSRYLVKRTGEKVFLECVQDMDHENMFWYRQDPGLGLRLIYFSYDVKMKEKGDIPEGYSVSREKKERFSLILESASTNQTSMYLCASREGPGELFFGEGSRLTVL.

V gene TRBV5-4 combines with J gene TRBJ1-3; D gene unclear. Germline assignment: CDR1 SGHNT and CDR2 YYREEE (reference sequence). The V gene lost 3 bases and the J gene lost 6 bases, with 13 bases spanning the gap. The CDR3 runs 14 residues. The DNA of the CDR3 is TGTGCCAGCAGCTCAGGTTTAAACGAAAACACCATATATTTT. Residues: CASSSGLNENTIYF.

V usage is TRBV15 and J usage is TRBJ2-2; 13 bases agree with TRBD2. This CDR3 region has 21 residues. Trimming removed 0 bases from V and 1 base from J; junction bases left unmatched: 11. Germline loops: CDR1 LNHNV, CDR2 YYDKDF (reference sequence). CDR3 amino acids: CATSRDRGTSGALGNTGELFF. CDR3 DNA: TGTGCCACCAGCAGAGATAGGGGGACTAGCGGGGCGTTGGGGAACACCGGGGAGCTGTTTTTT.